Listed below are T cell receptor beta chains from one sample, sequenced in a study of chemoradiotherapy in HPV16-positive cancers. Sequencing was performed with immunoSEQ multiplex PCR; in TCRdb, only in-frame clones are kept and a portion is missing. This table holds 4,000 to 5,000 clones, about 81% found once. Sequenced here: tumor tissue, sampled from a patient who underwent chemoradiotherapy. The receptors originated from a human donor with HPV-associated anogenital cancer. CDR3s include the opening cysteine and the closing phenylalanine or tryptophan. The order of the fields is J gene, D gene, clone size, V gene, CDR3 protein, CDR3 DNA. A D gene is named only where the DNA matches it firmly. Rows give clone size only sometimes, using once, few, many, or a class for an expanded clone.

TRBJ1-4,NA,NA,TRBV6-6,CASTFRSLGEKLFF,TGTGCCAGCACCTTCAGGTCTCTTGGAGAAAAACTGTTTTTT
TRBJ1-2,TRBD1,NA,TRBV28,CASSSTGVGYTF,TGTGCCAGCAGTTCTACAGGGGTTGGCTACACCTTC
TRBJ2-2,TRBD1,NA,TRBV15,CATSRDRDSNTGELFF,TGTGCCACCAGCAGGGACCGGGACAGTAACACCGGGGAGCTGTTTTTT
TRBJ1-4,NA,NA,TRBV7-9,CASSFPSTTNEKLFF,TGTGCCAGCAGCTTCCCGTCCACAACTAATGAAAAACTGTTTTTT
TRBJ2-7,NA,NA,TRBV18,CASSRRNDSSYEQYF,TGTGCCAGCTCTCGCAGAAATGACAGCTCCTACGAGCAGTACTTC
TRBJ2-1,TRBD2,NA,TRBV6-5,CASSLADRFNEQFF,TGTGCCAGCAGCCTAGCGGACCGATTCAATGAGCAGTTCTTC
TRBJ2-3,NA,NA,TRBV5-4,CASSPERASTDTQYF,TGTGCCAGCAGCCCCGAGAGGGCTAGCACAGATACGCAGTATTTT
TRBJ1-3,NA,NA,TRBV27,CASSLRGFGGGNTIYF,TGTGCCAGCAGTTTACGGGGCTTTGGGGGTGGAAACACCATATATTTT
TRBJ1-2,NA,NA,TRBV18,CASSPSQTTWGYTF,TGTGCCAGCTCACCATCGCAGACGACGTGGGGCTACACCTTC
TRBJ2-1,NA,NA,TRBV10-1,CASSGRAYNEQFF,TGCGCCAGCAGTGGGCGCGCCTACAATGAGCAGTTCTTC
TRBJ2-1,TRBD1,NA,TRBV7-8,CASSLEGTGRRNEQFF,TGTGCCAGCAGCTTAGAGGGGACAGGGAGACGGAATGAGCAGTTCTTC
TRBJ1-1,TRBD1,NA,TRBV5-1,CASSRAGTGDGGTEAFF,TGCGCCAGCAGTCGAGCCGGGACAGGCGACGGTGGCACTGAAGCTTTCTTT
TRBJ2-1,NA,NA,TRBV29-1,CSVEDRGRASGNEQFF,TGCAGCGTTGAAGATCGAGGCAGGGCTTCGGGCAATGAGCAGTTCTTC
TRBJ2-1,NA,NA,TRBV6-1,CASSEGSEGYNEQFF,TGTGCCAGCAGTGAAGGCTCGGAGGGGTACAATGAGCAGTTCTTC
TRBJ2-2,TRBD2,NA,TRBV4-1,CASSRDGLAGVITGELFF,TGCGCCAGCAGCCGAGACGGACTAGCGGGAGTCATTACCGGGGAGCTGTTTTTT
TRBJ1-1,NA,once,TRBV19,CASSNRNTEAFF,TGTGCCAGTAGTAATCGGAACACTGAAGCTTTCTTT
TRBJ2-7,NA,NA,TRBV2,CASSDRGSYEQYF,TGTGCCAGCAGTGACAGGGGAAGCTACGAGCAGTACTTC
TRBJ2-3,NA,NA,TRBV5-1,CASGRSSSTDTQYF,TGCGCCAGCGGGCGTAGTTCCAGCACAGATACGCAGTATTTT
TRBJ2-5,NA,NA,TRBV2,CASSESPLGETQYF,TGTGCCAGCAGTGAATCCCCGCTGGGGGAGACCCAGTACTTC
TRBJ2-1,NA,NA,TRBV21-1,CASSLPPGRGLQNEQFF,TGTGCCAGCAGCCTACCACCGGGGAGGGGGCTGCAGAATGAGCAGTTCTTC
TRBJ2-3,NA,NA,TRBV27,CASSLRDARQDTQYF,TGTGCCAGCAGTTTACGGGACGCCCGTCAGGATACGCAGTATTTT
TRBJ2-1,NA,NA,TRBV10-2,CASSEPAGISNEQFF,TGCGCCAGCAGTGAGCCGGCGGGAATTTCCAATGAGCAGTTCTTC
TRBJ2-1,TRBD2,NA,TRBV6-1,CASSEATGGPFEQFF,TGTGCCAGCAGTGAGGCAACGGGGGGGCCGTTTGAGCAGTTCTTC
TRBJ1-2,TRBD1,NA,TRBV5-4,CASSLQGAAGYTF,TGTGCCAGCAGCTTACAGGGGGCTGCTGGCTACACCTTC
TRBJ2-5,NA,once,TRBV11-2,CASSWTGPQETQYF,TGTGCCAGCAGCTGGACTGGTCCACAGGAGACCCAGTACTTC
TRBJ2-1,TRBD2,NA,TRBV11-3,CASRPQLAGGPNEQFF,TGTGCCAGCAGGCCTCAACTAGCGGGGGGGCCCAATGAGCAGTTCTTC
TRBJ2-3,NA,NA,TRBV5-8,CASSLATTDTQYF,TGTGCCAGCAGCTTGGCCACGACAGATACGCAGTATTTT
TRBJ2-2,NA,NA,TRBV6-6,CASSMTGLPTGELFF,TGTGCCAGCAGTATGACCGGGCTTCCCACCGGGGAGCTGTTTTTT
TRBJ1-1,NA,NA,TRBV27,CASSEQGVQDPTEAFF,TGTGCCAGCAGTGAACAGGGAGTTCAAGATCCCACTGAAGCTTTCTTT
TRBJ2-7,TRBD2,NA,TRBV2,CASRWRGGPYEQYF,TGTGCCAGCAGGTGGCGGGGGGGACCCTACGAGCAGTACTTC
TRBJ1-2,TRBD1,NA,TRBV28,CASSKNRGRGYTF,TGTGCCAGCAGTAAAAACAGGGGACGTGGCTACACCTTC
TRBJ1-4,NA,NA,TRBV11-2,CASSLVVAENEKLFF,TGTGCCAGCAGCTTAGTTGTCGCAGAAAATGAAAAACTGTTTTTT
TRBJ2-4,NA,NA,TRBV5-6,CASSLLGDSSIQYF,TGTGCCAGCAGCTTGTTAGGGGATTCATCCATTCAGTACTTC
TRBJ1-2,TRBD1,once,TRBV19,CASSPDRGRGGYTF,TGTGCCAGTAGTCCAGACAGGGGGCGCGGTGGCTACACCTTC
TRBJ2-1,NA,NA,TRBV6-5,CASTPAPSSYNEQFF,TGTGCCAGCACCCCAGCCCCCAGCTCCTACAATGAGCAGTTCTTC
TRBJ2-3,NA,NA,TRBV9,CASSVGDGGPLSDTQYF,TGTGCCAGCAGCGTAGGGGATGGGGGCCCTCTTTCGGATACGCAGTATTTT
TRBJ2-5,TRBD2,NA,TRBV11-2,CASSTSGPKETQYF,TGTGCCAGCAGTACTAGCGGGCCCAAAGAGACCCAGTACTTC